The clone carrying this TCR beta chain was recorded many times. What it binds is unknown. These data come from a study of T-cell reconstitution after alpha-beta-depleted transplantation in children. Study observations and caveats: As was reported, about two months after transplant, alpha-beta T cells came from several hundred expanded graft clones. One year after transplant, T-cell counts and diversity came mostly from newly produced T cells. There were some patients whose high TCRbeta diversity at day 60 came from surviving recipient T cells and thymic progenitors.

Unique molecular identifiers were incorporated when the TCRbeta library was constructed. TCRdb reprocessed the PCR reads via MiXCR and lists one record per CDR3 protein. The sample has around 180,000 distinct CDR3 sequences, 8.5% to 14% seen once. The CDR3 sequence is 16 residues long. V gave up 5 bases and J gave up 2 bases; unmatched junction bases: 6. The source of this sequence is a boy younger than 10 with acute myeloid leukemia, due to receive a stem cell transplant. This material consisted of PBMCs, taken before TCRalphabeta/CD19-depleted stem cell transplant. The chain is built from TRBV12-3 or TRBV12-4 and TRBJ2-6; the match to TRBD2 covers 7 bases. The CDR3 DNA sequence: TGTGCCAGCAGTGGGAGTGGGGGGGCTGGGGCCAACGTCCTGACTTTC. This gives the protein CASSGSGGAGANVLTF.